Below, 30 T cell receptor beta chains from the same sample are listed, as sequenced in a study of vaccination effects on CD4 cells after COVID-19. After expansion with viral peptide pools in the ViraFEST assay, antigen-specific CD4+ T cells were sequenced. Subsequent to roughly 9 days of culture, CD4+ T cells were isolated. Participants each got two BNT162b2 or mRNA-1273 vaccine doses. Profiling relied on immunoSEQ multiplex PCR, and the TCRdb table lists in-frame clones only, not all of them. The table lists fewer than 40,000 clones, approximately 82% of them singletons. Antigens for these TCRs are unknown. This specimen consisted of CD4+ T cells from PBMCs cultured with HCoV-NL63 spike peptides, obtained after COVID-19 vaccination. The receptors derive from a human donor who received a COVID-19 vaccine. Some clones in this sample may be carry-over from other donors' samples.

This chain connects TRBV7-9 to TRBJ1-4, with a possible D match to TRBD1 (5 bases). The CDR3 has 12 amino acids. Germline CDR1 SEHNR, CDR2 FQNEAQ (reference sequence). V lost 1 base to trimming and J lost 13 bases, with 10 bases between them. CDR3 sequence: CASSLVTAGLFF. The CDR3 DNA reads TGTGCCAGCAGCTTAGTGACAGCGGGACTGTTTTTT. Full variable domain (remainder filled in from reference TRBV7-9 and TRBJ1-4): DTGVSQNPRHKITKRGQNVTFRCDPISEHNRLYWYRQTLGQGPEFLTYFQNEAQLEKSRLLSDRFSAERPKGSFSTLEIQRTEQGDSAMYLCASSLVTAGLFFGSGTQLSVL.

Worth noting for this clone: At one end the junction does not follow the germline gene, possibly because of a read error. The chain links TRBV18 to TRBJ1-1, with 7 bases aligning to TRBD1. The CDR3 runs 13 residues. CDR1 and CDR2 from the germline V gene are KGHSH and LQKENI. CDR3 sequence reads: CASSQQPDRPPRF. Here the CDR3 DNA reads TGTGCCAGCTCCCAACAACCGGACAGGCCACCCCGATTT.

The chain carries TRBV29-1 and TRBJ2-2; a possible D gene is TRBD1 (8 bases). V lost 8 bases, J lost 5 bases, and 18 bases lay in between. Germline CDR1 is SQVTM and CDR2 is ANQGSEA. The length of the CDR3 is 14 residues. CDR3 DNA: TGCAGCATTCGACAGGGGAGGGATACCGGGGAGCTGTTTTTT. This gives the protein CSIRQGRDTGELFF.

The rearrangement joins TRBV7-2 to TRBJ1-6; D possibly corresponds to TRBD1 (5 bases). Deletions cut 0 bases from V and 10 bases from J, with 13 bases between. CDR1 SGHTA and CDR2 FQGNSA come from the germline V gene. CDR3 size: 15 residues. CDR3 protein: CASSLALAGMSPLHF. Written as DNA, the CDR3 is TGTGCCAGCAGCTTAGCGTTGGCAGGGATGTCACCCCTCCACTTT.

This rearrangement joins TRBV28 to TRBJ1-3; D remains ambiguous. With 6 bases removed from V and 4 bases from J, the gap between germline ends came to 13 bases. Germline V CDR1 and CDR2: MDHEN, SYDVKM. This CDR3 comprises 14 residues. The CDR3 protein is CASSFLEGGNTIYF. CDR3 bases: TGTGCCAGCAGCTTTTTGGAGGGAGGAAACACCATATATTTT.

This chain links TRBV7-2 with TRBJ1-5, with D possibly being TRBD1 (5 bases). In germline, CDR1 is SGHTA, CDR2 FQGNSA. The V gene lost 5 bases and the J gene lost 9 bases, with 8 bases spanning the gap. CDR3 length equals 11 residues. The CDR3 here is CASSLRGPQHF. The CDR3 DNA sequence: TGTGCCAGCAGCCTAAGGGGGCCCCAGCATTTT.

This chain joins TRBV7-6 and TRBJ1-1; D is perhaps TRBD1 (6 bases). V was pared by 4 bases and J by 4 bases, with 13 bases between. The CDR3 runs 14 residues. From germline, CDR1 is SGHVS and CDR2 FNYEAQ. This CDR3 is CASSSQRGGTEAFF. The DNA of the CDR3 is TGTGCCAGCAGCTCACAAAGGGGGGGCACTGAAGCTTTCTTT.

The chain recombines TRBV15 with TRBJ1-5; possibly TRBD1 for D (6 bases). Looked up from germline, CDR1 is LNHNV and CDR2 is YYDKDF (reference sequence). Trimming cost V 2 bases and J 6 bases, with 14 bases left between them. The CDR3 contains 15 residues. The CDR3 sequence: CATSRPTGGSQPQHF. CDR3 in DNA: TGTGCCACCAGCAGACCTACTGGGGGCAGTCAGCCCCAGCATTTT.

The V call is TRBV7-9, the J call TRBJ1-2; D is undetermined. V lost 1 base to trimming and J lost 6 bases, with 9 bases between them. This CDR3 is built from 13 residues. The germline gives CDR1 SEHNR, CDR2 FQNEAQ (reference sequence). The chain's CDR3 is CASSLGGSDGYTF. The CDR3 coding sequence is TGTGCCAGCAGCTTAGGAGGGTCGGATGGCTACACCTTC.

The CDR3 sequence: CASSFRLAALQETQYF. The CDR3 region has the DNA TGCGCCAGCAGCTTCCGACTAGCGGCTCTCCAAGAGACCCAGTACTTC. This sequence joins TRBV5-1 and TRBJ2-5; 9 bases are shared with TRBD2. CDR1 is SGHRS, CDR2 YFSETQ, per germline. V lost 2 bases to trimming and J lost 1 base; unmatched junction nucleotides: 6. CDR3 length equals 16 residues.

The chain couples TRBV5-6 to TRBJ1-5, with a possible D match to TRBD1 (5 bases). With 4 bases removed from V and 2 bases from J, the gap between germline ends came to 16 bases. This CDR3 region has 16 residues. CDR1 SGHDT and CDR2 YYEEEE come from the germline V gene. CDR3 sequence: CASSPGGNWGNQPQHF. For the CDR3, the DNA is TGTGCCAGCAGCCCGGGGGGGAACTGGGGCAATCAGCCCCAGCATTTT.

DNA for the CDR3: TGTGCCAGCAGACAGGCTGCGGTGTCTCTATCTGAAGCTTTCTTT. Protein: CASRQAAVSLSEAFF. The chain combines TRBV6-6 with TRBJ1-1; a weak D match, TRBD1 (5 bases). CDR1 MNHNY and CDR2 SVGAGI come from the germline V gene (reference sequence). With 6 bases removed from V and 6 bases from J, the gap between germline ends came to 20 bases. The CDR3 covers 15 residues.

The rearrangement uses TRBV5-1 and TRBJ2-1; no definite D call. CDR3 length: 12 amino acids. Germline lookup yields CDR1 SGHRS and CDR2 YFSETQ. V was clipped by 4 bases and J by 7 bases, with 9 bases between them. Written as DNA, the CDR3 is TGCGCCAGCAGCCTGGAGCGAAATGAGCAGTTCTTC. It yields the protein CASSLERNEQFF. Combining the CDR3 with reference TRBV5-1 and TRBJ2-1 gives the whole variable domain KAGVTQTPRYLIKTRGQQVTLSCSPISGHRSVSWYQQTPGQGLQFLFEYFSETQRNKGNFPGRFSGRQFSNSRSEMNVSTLELGDSALYLCASSLERNEQFFGPGTRLTVL.

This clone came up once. The CDR3 spells CASSRGINYGYTF. The DNA of the CDR3 is TGTGCCAGCAGTCGGGGGATTAACTATGGCTACACCTTC. V usage is TRBV6-4 and J usage is TRBJ1-2; tentatively, D is TRBD1 (5 bases). Deletions cut 5 bases from V and 1 base from J, with 8 bases between. Germline V CDR1 and CDR2: MRHNA, SNTAGT. The CDR3 totals 13 residues.

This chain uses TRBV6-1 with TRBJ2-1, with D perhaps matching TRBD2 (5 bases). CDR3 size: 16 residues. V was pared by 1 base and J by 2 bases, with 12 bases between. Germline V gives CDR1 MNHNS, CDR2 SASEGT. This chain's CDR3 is CASSEVGGRTYNEQFF. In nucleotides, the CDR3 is TGTGCCAGCAGTGAAGTGGGCGGGCGAACCTACAATGAGCAGTTCTTC.

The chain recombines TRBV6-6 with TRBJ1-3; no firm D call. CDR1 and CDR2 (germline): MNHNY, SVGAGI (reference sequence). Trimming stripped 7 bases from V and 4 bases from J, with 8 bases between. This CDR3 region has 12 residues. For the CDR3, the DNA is TGTGCCAGCAATTTCCCGGGAAACACCATATATTTT. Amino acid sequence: CASNFPGNTIYF.

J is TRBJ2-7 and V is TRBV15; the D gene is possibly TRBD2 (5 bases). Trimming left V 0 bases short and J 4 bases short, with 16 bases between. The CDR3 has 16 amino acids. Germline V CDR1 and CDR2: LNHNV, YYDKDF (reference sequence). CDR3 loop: CATSRDKSDYDYEQYV. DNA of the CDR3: TGTGCCACCAGCAGAGATAAAAGTGACTATGATTACGAGCAGTACGTC.

Written as DNA, the CDR3 is TGCGCCAGCAGCTTGGCCGGAGGAGGGGTTTTAAGCTCTGGAAACACCATATATTTT. Translation gives CASSLAGGGVLSSGNTIYF. V usage is TRBV5-1 and J usage is TRBJ1-3, with D possibly being TRBD1 (5 bases). V was pared by 0 bases and J by 0 bases, with 19 bases between. This CDR3 has 19 residues. Germline values: CDR1 SGHRS, CDR2 YFSETQ.

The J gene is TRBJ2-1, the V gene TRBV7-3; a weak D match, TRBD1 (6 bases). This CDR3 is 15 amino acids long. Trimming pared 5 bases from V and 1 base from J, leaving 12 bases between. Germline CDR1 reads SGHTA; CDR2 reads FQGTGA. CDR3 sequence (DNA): TGTGCCAGCAGCCTGGGACATCCATCCTACAATGAGCAGTTCTTC. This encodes CASSLGHPSYNEQFF. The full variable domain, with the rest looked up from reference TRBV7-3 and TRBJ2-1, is GAGVSQTPSNKVTEKGKYVELRCDPISGHTALYWYRQSLGQGPEFLIYFQGTGAADDSGLPNDRFFAVRPEGSVSTLKIQRTERGDSAVYLCASSLGHPSYNEQFFGPGTRLTVL.

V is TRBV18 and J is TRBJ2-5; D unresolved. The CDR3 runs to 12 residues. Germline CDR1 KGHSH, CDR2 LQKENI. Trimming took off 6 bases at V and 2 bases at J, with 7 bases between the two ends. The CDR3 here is CASSREQETQYF. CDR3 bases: TGTGCCAGCTCGCGCGAACAAGAGACCCAGTACTTC.

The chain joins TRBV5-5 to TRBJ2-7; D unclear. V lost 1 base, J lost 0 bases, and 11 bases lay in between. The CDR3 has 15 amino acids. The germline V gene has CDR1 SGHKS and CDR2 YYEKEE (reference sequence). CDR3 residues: CASSLYHQPSYEQYV. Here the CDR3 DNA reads TGTGCCAGCAGCTTGTACCACCAACCCTCCTACGAGCAGTACGTC.

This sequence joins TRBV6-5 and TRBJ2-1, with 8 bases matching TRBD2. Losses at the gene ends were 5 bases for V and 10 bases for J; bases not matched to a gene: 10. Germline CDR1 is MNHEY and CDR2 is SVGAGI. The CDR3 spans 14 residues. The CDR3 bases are TGTGCCAGCAGTCCCGACAGGACTAGCACCGAGCAGTTCTTC. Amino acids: CASSPDRTSTEQFF.

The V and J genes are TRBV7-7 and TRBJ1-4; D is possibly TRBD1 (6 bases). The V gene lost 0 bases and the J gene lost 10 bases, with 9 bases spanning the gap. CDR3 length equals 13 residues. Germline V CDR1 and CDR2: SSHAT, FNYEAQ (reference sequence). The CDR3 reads CASSLAEGGKLFF. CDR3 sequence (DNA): TGTGCCAGCAGCTTAGCAGAGGGGGGAAAACTGTTTTTT. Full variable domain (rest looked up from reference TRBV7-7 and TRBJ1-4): GAGVSQSPRYKVTKRGQDVTLRCDPISSHATLYWYQQALGQGPEFLTYFNYEAQPDKSGLPSDRFSAERPEGSISTLTIQRTEQRDSAMYRCASSLAEGGKLFFGSGTQLSVL.

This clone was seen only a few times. The CDR3 protein is CASSLDDRGREKLFF. The CDR3 nucleotides read TGCGCCAGCAGCCTTGACGACAGGGGGCGGGAAAAACTGTTTTTT. J is TRBJ1-4 and V is TRBV5-1; 10 bases match TRBD1. Germline-derived CDR1 and CDR2 are SGHRS and YFSETQ. V lost 4 bases and J lost 8; bases outside the gene matches: 8. The CDR3 spans 15 residues.

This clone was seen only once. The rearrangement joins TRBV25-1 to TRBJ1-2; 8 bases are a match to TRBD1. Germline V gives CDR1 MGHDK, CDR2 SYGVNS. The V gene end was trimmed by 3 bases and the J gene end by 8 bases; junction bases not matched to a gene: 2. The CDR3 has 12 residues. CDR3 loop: CASSDRGLGYTF. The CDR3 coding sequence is TGTGCCAGCAGTGACAGGGGGCTCGGCTACACCTTC.

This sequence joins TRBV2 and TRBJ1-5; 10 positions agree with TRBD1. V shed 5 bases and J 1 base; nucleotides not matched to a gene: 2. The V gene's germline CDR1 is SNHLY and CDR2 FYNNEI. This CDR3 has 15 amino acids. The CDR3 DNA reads TGTGCCAGCAGTCGGGACAGGGGAAGCAATCAGCCCCAGCATTTT. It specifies CASSRDRGSNQPQHF.

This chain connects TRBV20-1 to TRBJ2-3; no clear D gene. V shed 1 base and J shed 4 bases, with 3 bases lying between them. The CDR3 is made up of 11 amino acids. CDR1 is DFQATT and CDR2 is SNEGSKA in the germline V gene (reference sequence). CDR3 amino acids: CSARVSDTQYF. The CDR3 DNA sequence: TGCAGTGCTAGAGTCTCAGATACGCAGTATTTT.

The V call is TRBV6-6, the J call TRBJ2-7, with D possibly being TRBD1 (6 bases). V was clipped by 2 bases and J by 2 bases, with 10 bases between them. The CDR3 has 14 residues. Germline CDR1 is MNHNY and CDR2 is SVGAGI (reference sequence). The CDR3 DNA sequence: TGTGCCAGCAGTTACGGCGCAGGGGCCTACGAGCAGTACGTC. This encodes CASSYGAGAYEQYV.

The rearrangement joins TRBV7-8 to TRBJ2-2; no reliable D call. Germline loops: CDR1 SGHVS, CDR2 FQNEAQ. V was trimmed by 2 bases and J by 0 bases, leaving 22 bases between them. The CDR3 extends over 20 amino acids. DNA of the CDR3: TGTGCCAGCAGCTTAACTTGGGTCCCAGAAGTGATCGCGAACACCGGGGAGCTGTTTTTT. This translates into CASSLTWVPEVIANTGELFF.

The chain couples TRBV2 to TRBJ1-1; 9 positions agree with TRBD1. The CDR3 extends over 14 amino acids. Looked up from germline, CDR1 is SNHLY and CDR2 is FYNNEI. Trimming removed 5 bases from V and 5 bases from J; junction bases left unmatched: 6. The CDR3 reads CASSTRTGETEAFF. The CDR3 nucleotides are TGTGCCAGCAGTACCCGGACAGGGGAGACTGAAGCTTTCTTT. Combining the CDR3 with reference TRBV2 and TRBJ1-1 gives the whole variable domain EPEVTQTPSHQVTQMGQEVILRCVPISNHLYFYWYRQILGQKVEFLVSFYNNEISEKSEIFDDQFSVERPDGSNFTLKIRSTKLEDSAMYFCASSTRTGETEAFFGQGTRLTVV.